This T cell receptor beta chain emerged from a study of Tregs in tolerant kidney transplant recipients. Thawed PBMCs were FACS-sorted into unstimulated CD4+CD25+CD127- regulatory T cells, CD4+CD25- non-regulatory cells, CD4 and CD8 cells. TCRdb's copy holds only in-frame clones and misses some; the assay was immunoSEQ multiplex PCR. The sample includes 75,000 to 100,000 clones, around nine tenths of them seen just once. V was cut by 0 bases and J by 3 bases, with 9 bases left in between. Germline CDR1 and CDR2: MGHRA and YSYEKL. The CDR3 has 15 amino acids. The sequencing input was CD8+ T cells from blood. The chain employs TRBV4-1 and TRBJ1-3; D might be TRBD1 (5 bases). The TCR was taken from a human donor in good health. The CDR3 DNA is TGCGCCAGCAGCCAAGATGGCAGGGTTGGAAACACCATATATTTT. Encoded protein: CASSQDGRVGNTIYF.